These 13 T cell receptor beta chains came from one sample sequenced in a study of CD8 T cells in ankylosing spondylitis. TCRdb ran MiXCR on the 5' RACE reads and lists one entry per CDR3 protein. Among roughly 69,000 distinct CDR3 sequences listed, 5.3% were seen once. Sequencing was carried out using blood, either unsorted or a sorted T cell fraction (not recorded which). Receptors originate from a male donor with ankylosing spondylitis or in good health (not recorded which).

At least ten counts were recorded for this clonotype. Written as DNA, the CDR3 is TGTGCCAGCAGTCGCAGGGTGATTGCAGCTTTCTTT. Encoded protein: CASSRRVIAAFF. The J gene is TRBJ1-1, the V gene TRBV12-3 or TRBV12-4, with D possibly matching TRBD1 (5 bases). The CDR3 sequence is 12 residues long. Deletions cut 5 bases from V and 10 bases from J, with 14 bases between.

This clonotype was found many times. V is TRBV5-5 and J is TRBJ2-1; D is unresolved. The germline gives CDR1 SGHKS, CDR2 YYEKEE (reference sequence). The CDR3 length is 14 residues. V was pared by 5 bases and J by 6 bases, with 15 bases between. In DNA form, the CDR3 reads TGTGCCAGCAGTCTTGCCGGCCACCTCAATGAGCAGTTCTTC. Protein sequence: CASSLAGHLNEQFF.

In its sample, this clonotype was seen many times. V gene TRBV20-1 combines with J gene TRBJ2-3; 12 nucleotides match TRBD2. From germline, CDR1 is DFQATT and CDR2 SNEGSKA (reference sequence). The CDR3 runs to 17 residues. V dropped 0 bases and J dropped 4; count of bases not matched to a gene: 8. CDR3 sequence reads: CSAREARTSGKSDTQYF. The CDR3 DNA follows: TGCAGTGCTAGAGAGGCCAGGACTAGCGGGAAGTCAGATACGCAGTATTTT.

This clonotype was recorded at least ten times. J is TRBJ1-1 and V is TRBV5-6, with D perhaps TRBD1 (5 bases). The CDR3 extends over 16 amino acids. Trimming shortened V by 6 bases and J by 5 bases, and 23 bases separated the two germline ends. Per germline, CDR1 SGHDT and CDR2 YYEEEE. The CDR3 DNA is TGTGCCAGCATCCCCCTCCGGGGCCCCGTTTGGACTGAAGCTTTCTTT. Translating gives CASIPLRGPVWTEAFF.

This clonotype came up many times. The rearrangement joins TRBV20-1 to TRBJ1-6; D not resolved. Trimming took 5 bases from V and 7 from J, leaving 12 bases between them. CDR1 is DFQATT, CDR2 SNEGSKA, per germline (reference sequence). This CDR3 region has 13 residues. CDR3 sequence: CSALGPRNSPLHF. Here the CDR3 DNA reads TGCAGTGCTTTGGGCCCTCGAAATTCACCCCTCCACTTT.

This clonotype was found many times. This chain joins TRBV29-1 and TRBJ2-1, with D maybe TRBD2 (6 bases). This CDR3 spans 14 amino acids. Germline V lookup: CDR1 SQVTM, CDR2 ANQGSEA. V was cut by 4 bases and J by 2 bases, with 12 bases left in between. In DNA form, the CDR3 reads TGCAGCGTTGCCCGGGGCGGGGCCTACAATGAGCAGTTCTTC. Its protein product is CSVARGGAYNEQFF.

The table lists this clonotype with many counts. The chain employs TRBV3-1 and TRBJ2-1; D is unresolved. The CDR3 is 16 amino acids. Trimming stripped 0 bases from V and 0 bases from J, with 9 bases between. Germline V gene data show CDR1 as LGHDT and CDR2 as YNNKEL (reference sequence). This chain's CDR3 is CASSQDWSSSYNEQFF. CDR3 nucleotide sequence: TGTGCCAGCAGCCAAGATTGGTCGAGCTCCTACAATGAGCAGTTCTTC.

This clonotype came up many times. V usage is TRBV2 and J usage is TRBJ1-5; D perhaps matches TRBD1 (5 bases). Germline V CDR1 and CDR2: SNHLY, FYNNEI. V lost 6 bases to trimming and J lost 0 bases, with 12 bases between them. The CDR3 extends over 15 amino acids. The CDR3 sequence: CASRRDRPSNQPQHF. CDR3 DNA: TGTGCCAGCAGGAGAGACAGACCTAGCAATCAGCCCCAGCATTTT.

This clonotype has just a few counts. The chain has TRBV2 and TRBJ2-3, with 13 bases that match TRBD2. V was clipped by 6 bases and J by 5 bases; unmatched bases: 8. CDR3 length equals 16 residues. Per germline, CDR1 SNHLY and CDR2 FYNNEI. This CDR3 reads CASSLGLAGSRDTQYF. DNA of the CDR3: TGTGCCAGCAGCCTGGGACTAGCGGGGTCTAGAGATACGCAGTATTTT.

This clonotype was picked up many times. The V call is TRBV6-5, the J call TRBJ2-5; a weak D match, TRBD1 (6 bases). Per germline, CDR1 MNHEY and CDR2 SVGAGI. Trimming took 4 bases from V and 5 from J, leaving 17 bases between them. There are 15 residues in the CDR3. CDR3 protein: CASSSLDRSGETQYF. The CDR3 DNA reads as TGTGCCAGCAGTTCCCTGGACAGATCTGGGGAGACCCAGTACTTC.

This clonotype was seen repeatedly, ten times or more. This chain links TRBV9 with TRBJ1-6, with no clear D. V lost 0 bases, J lost 6 bases, and 7 bases lay in between. Per the germline V gene, CDR1 is SGDLS and CDR2 is YYNGEE. This CDR3 contains 14 residues. The CDR3 coding sequence is TGTGCCAGCAGCGTAGGGGCAGGTAATTCACCCCTCCACTTT. It specifies CASSVGAGNSPLHF. Using reference TRBV9 and TRBJ1-6 for the parts outside the CDR3, the full variable domain is DSGVTQTPKHLITATGQRVTLRCSPRSGDLSVYWYQQSLDQGLQFLIQYYNGEERAKGNILERFSAQQFPDLHSELNLSSLELGDSALYFCASSVGAGNSPLHFGNGTRLTVT.

This clonotype was seen ten or more times. The chain employs TRBV7-2 and TRBJ1-2, with 9 bases fitting TRBD1. Germline CDR1 reads SGHTA; CDR2 reads FQGNSA. V shed 1 base, J shed 6 bases, and the junction held 9 bases outside the gene matches. The CDR3 is made up of 16 amino acids. CDR3 region: CASSLGGQGTSHGYTF. CDR3 sequence (DNA): TGTGCCAGCAGCTTAGGTGGACAGGGGACCTCGCATGGCTACACCTTC.

This clonotype occurred a few times. The rearrangement joins TRBV7-2 to TRBJ2-3; D is uncertain. The CDR3 extends over 14 amino acids. The germline CDR1 and CDR2 sequences are SGHTA and FQGNSA. V gave up 4 bases and J gave up 4 bases, with 12 bases separating them. This CDR3 is CASSSRFSADTQYF. CDR3 nucleotides: TGTGCCAGCAGCTCCCGATTCTCGGCAGATACGCAGTATTTT.